These 15 T cell receptor beta chains originate from one sample sequenced in a study of HIV-infected patients and healthy controls. Alpha and beta constant-region primers primed reverse transcription of around 500 ng RNA. Alpha and beta chain libraries were made separately by chain-specific third strand synthesis with multiplexing indices. TCRdb re-called the 5' RACE reads with MiXCR, one entry per CDR3 protein. The data show fewer than 20,000 distinct CDR3 sequences, about 9% seen once. Roughly three months, about 14 weeks, into antiretroviral therapy, follow-up blood was collected. Whole blood was used without fractionation, so all unsorted peripheral T cells were included. The sample here was blood, taken during antiretroviral therapy. These receptors were collected from an adult with HIV infection.

This clonotype has a handful of counts. The J gene is TRBJ1-5, the V gene TRBV6-6, with a weak D call TRBD1 (6 bases). Per the germline V gene, CDR1 is MNHNY and CDR2 is SVGAGI (reference sequence). Trimming took off 11 bases at V and 7 bases at J, with 15 bases between the two ends. The CDR3 has 12 amino acids. Here the CDR3 DNA reads TGTGCCGCTTCCCTACAGGGCCAGCCCCAGCATTTT. Translated, it gives CAASLQGQPQHF.

In its sample, this clonotype was seen many times. The CDR3 nucleotides read TGTGCCAGCTCGGGAAGCACAGATACGCAGTATTTT. Its protein product is CASSGSTDTQYF. V is TRBV6-2 or TRBV6-3 and J is TRBJ2-3, with a weak D call TRBD2 (5 bases). V was pared by 8 bases and J by 0 bases, with 6 bases between. The CDR3 covers 12 residues. CDR1 is MNHEY and CDR2 is SVGEGT in the germline V gene.

The rearrangement links TRBV19 to TRBJ2-5; perhaps TRBD1 as D (6 bases). The CDR3 contains 15 residues. Germline V gene data show CDR1 as LNHDA and CDR2 as SQIVND (reference sequence). V dropped 0 bases and J dropped 2 bases, with 10 bases sitting between them. The DNA for the CDR3 is TGTGCCAGTAGTATAGATACAGGGATACAAGAGACCCAGTACTTC. Its protein is CASSIDTGIQETQYF.

This clonotype has at least ten counts. V gene TRBV19 combines with J gene TRBJ2-2; maybe TRBD1 (6 bases). The CDR3 length is 15 residues. Germline CDR1 and CDR2: LNHDA and SQIVND (reference sequence). Trimming removed 0 bases from V and 4 bases from J, with 9 bases in between. Written as DNA, the CDR3 is TGTGCCAGTAGTATAGATAGGGGGTTCACCGGGGAGCTGTTTTTT. Protein: CASSIDRGFTGELFF.

This clonotype was recorded at least ten times. This rearrangement joins TRBV5-5 to TRBJ2-7; no definite D call. Germline V gene data show CDR1 as SGHKS and CDR2 as YYEKEE (reference sequence). The CDR3 length is 14 residues. V gave up 0 bases and J gave up 2 bases, with 9 bases separating them. CDR3 region: CASSLGARAYEQYF. In nucleotides, the CDR3 is TGTGCCAGCAGCTTGGGGGCCAGAGCCTACGAGCAGTACTTC.

This clonotype was counted ten times or more. CDR3 in amino acids: CASSPLGFGQPGEAFF. The CDR3 nucleotides are TGTGCCAGCAGTCCACTTGGATTTGGACAGCCGGGGGAAGCTTTCTTT. The chain is built from TRBV12-3 or TRBV12-4 and TRBJ1-1, with D possibly TRBD1 on 6 matching bases. V was clipped by 5 bases and J by 8 bases, with 24 bases between them. CDR3 length: 16 residues.

Many counts were recorded for this clonotype. The chain joins TRBV11-2 to TRBJ2-1, with TRBD2 identical over 7 bases. This CDR3 is built from 17 residues. The V and J ends lost 0 bases and 1 base, in that order; junction bases with no gene match: 6. CDR1 is SGHAT and CDR2 is FQNNGV in the germline V gene. The CDR3, as DNA: TGTGCCAGCAGCTTAGATGGGGCGGGAGCGTCCTACAATGAGCAGTTCTTC. Its protein product is CASSLDGAGASYNEQFF. Using reference TRBV11-2 and TRBJ2-1 for the parts outside the CDR3, the full variable domain is EAGVAQSPRYKIIEKRQSVAFWCNPISGHATLYWYQQILGQGPKLLIQFQNNGVVDDSQLPKDRFSAERLKGVDSTLKIQPAKLEDSAVYLCASSLDGAGASYNEQFFGPGTRLTVL.

This clonotype was seen at least ten times. V usage is TRBV15 and J usage is TRBJ1-1; D gene uncertain. The germline gives CDR1 LNHNV, CDR2 YYDKDF (reference sequence). The CDR3 covers 14 residues. V lost 3 bases and J 7 bases, leaving 15 bases between the germline ends. CDR3 residues: CATSRTVEGFEAFF. CDR3 DNA: TGTGCCACCAGCAGGACGGTAGAGGGCTTTGAAGCTTTCTTT.

There are a few counts of this clonotype. The rearrangement joins TRBV7-3 to TRBJ1-1; D remains ambiguous. The CDR3 sequence is 13 residues long. Germline CDR1 and CDR2: SGHTA and FQGTGA. Trimming removed 5 bases from V and 0 bases from J, with 7 bases in between. The CDR3 DNA reads TGTGCCAGCAGCCCCTATCTGAACACTGAAGCTTTCTTT. This codes for CASSPYLNTEAFF. The variable domain in full, completed from reference TRBV7-3 and TRBJ1-1, reads GAGVSQTPSNKVTEKGKYVELRCDPISGHTALYWYRQSLGQGPEFLIYFQGTGAADDSGLPNDRFFAVRPEGSVSTLKIQRTERGDSAVYLCASSPYLNTEAFFGQGTRLTVV.

This rearrangement joins TRBV10-3 to TRBJ2-1, with 11 nucleotides matching TRBD2. J was trimmed by 6 bases and V by 2 bases; bases with no gene match: 9. Per germline, CDR1 ENHRY and CDR2 SYGVKD. There are 17 residues in the CDR3. The CDR3 sequence: CAISEIISGGAINEQFF. The CDR3 DNA follows: TGTGCCATCAGTGAGATAATTAGCGGGGGGGCCATCAATGAGCAGTTCTTC.

This clonotype was picked up many times. The gene calls are TRBV7-9 and TRBJ2-7; 7 bases fit TRBD1. The CDR3 extends over 13 amino acids. Trimming removed 5 bases from V and 3 bases from J; junction bases left unmatched: 4. Germline loops: CDR1 SEHNR, CDR2 FQNEAQ (reference sequence). CDR3 amino acids: CASSHGQDYEQYF. DNA of the CDR3: TGTGCCAGCAGCCATGGACAGGACTACGAGCAGTACTTC.

The table lists this clonotype with a few counts. The chain combines TRBV2 with TRBJ2-7, with 11 bases identical to TRBD2. Germline assignment: CDR1 SNHLY and CDR2 FYNNEI. This CDR3 is built from 17 residues. V lost 3 bases, J lost 2 bases, and 9 bases stayed unmatched. CDR3 sequence: CASSDQLAGGITYEQYF. Here the CDR3 DNA reads TGTGCCAGCAGTGACCAGCTAGCGGGAGGTATCACCTACGAGCAGTACTTC.

In its sample, this clonotype was seen many times. The rearrangement joins TRBV7-9 to TRBJ2-2; a weak D match, TRBD2 (6 bases). Germline-derived CDR1 and CDR2 are SEHNR and FQNEAQ (reference sequence). V lost 1 base and J 1 base, leaving 10 bases between the germline ends. The CDR3 spans 16 residues. Written as DNA, the CDR3 is TGTGCCAGCAGCTTAGAAGGAGGGGTGAACACCGGGGAGCTGTTTTTT. This translates into CASSLEGGVNTGELFF.

This clonotype has at least ten counts. The chain links TRBV3-1 to TRBJ1-1; the D gene is possibly TRBD1 (5 bases). Trimming stripped 5 bases from V and 4 bases from J, with 17 bases between. CDR1 is LGHDT, CDR2 YNNKEL, per germline (reference sequence). This CDR3 contains 15 residues. CDR3 sequence (DNA): TGTGCCAGCAGCTTTGGCCAGTACAGGCCCACTGAAGCTTTCTTT. Residues: CASSFGQYRPTEAFF.

This clonotype was seen ten or more times. This chain uses TRBV11-2 with TRBJ2-2; the D is unclear. Germline V gives CDR1 SGHAT, CDR2 FQNNGV. The CDR3 loop spans 13 amino acids. The V gene lost 3 bases and the J gene lost 2 bases, with 4 bases spanning the gap. CDR3 amino acids: CASSFDNTGELFF. The CDR3 nucleotides are TGTGCCAGCAGCTTTGATAACACCGGGGAGCTGTTTTTT.